A single T cell receptor beta chain is shown here with its context. Antigen specificity is unknown. The data were taken from a study of cytomegalovirus exposure and HLA in healthy donors. Study context: Of all 398 donors who were genotyped, 75% to 85% belonged to the Caucasian-associated ancestry cluster. Study results and limitations: Apparent HLA restriction characterized most CMV-associated TCR beta chains in a later analysis.

60 Vbeta and 13 Jbeta primers were used in PCR. The repertoire was sequenced with immunoSEQ multiplex PCR; TCRdb's copy has only in-frame clones and lacks some. The sample includes approximately 220,000 clones, more than 65% seen only once; the top ten take under 2%. Germline loops: CDR1 SGHDT, CDR2 YYEEEE. V dropped 4 bases and J dropped 2 bases, with 13 bases sitting between them. This CDR3 has 16 amino acids. The chain links TRBV5-6 to TRBJ2-6, with D possibly being TRBD1 (5 bases). The source of this sequence is a woman in her 30s in good health and CMV-seronegative. The sequenced sample was PBMCs. Here the CDR3 DNA reads TGTGCCAGCAGCCCCTTTTTGGGGCCTGGGGCCAACGTCCTGACTTTC. Translation gives CASSPFLGPGANVLTF.